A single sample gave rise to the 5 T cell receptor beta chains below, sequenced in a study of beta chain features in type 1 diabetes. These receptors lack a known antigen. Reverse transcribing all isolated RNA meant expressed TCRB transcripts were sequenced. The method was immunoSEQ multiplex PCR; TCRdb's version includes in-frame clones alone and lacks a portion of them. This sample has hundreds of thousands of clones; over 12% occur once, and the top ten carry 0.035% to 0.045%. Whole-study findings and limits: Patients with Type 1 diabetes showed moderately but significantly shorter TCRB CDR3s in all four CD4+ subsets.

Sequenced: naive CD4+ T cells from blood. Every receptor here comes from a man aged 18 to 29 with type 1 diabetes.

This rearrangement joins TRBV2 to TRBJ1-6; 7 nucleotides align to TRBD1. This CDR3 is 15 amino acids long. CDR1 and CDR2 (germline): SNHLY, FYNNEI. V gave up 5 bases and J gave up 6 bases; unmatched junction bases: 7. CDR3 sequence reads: CASSTGTAANSPLHF. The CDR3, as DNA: TGTGCCAGCAGTACTGGGACAGCTGCTAATTCACCCCTCCACTTT. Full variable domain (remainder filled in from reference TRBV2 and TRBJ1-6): EPEVTQTPSHQVTQMGQEVILRCVPISNHLYFYWYRQILGQKVEFLVSFYNNEISEKSEIFDDQFSVERPDGSNFTLKIRSTKLEDSAMYFCASSTGTAANSPLHFGNGTRLTVT.

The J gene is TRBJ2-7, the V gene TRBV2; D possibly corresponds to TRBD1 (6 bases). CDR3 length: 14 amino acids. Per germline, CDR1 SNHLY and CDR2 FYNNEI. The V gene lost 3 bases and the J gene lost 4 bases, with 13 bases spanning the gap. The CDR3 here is CASSDQGRGYEQYF. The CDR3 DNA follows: TGTGCCAGCAGTGATCAGGGGCGCGGGTACGAGCAGTACTTC.

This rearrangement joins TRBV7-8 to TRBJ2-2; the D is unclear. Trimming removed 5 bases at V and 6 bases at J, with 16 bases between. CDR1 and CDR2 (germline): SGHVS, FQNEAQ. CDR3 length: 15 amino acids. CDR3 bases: TGTGCCAGCAGCGAAATAGCTCAGGCGGCCGGGGAGCTGTTTTTT. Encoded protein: CASSEIAQAAGELFF. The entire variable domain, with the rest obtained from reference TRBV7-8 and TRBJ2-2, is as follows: GAGVSQSPRYKVAKRGQDVALRCDPISGHVSLFWYQQALGQGPEFLTYFQNEAQLDKSGLPSDRFFAERPEGSVSTLKIQRTQQEDSAVYLCASSEIAQAAGELFFGEGSRLTVL.

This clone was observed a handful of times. The CDR3 DNA reads TGTGCCAGCAGCTCCGGGACTGGGGTCTACCCCCTCCACTTT. Translating it yields CASSSGTGVYPLHF. The chain carries TRBV7-9 and TRBJ1-6, with D possibly matching TRBD1 (5 bases). CDR1 SEHNR and CDR2 FQNEAQ come from the germline V gene (reference sequence). The length of the CDR3 is 14 residues. V shed 4 bases and J shed 13 bases, with 17 bases lying between them.

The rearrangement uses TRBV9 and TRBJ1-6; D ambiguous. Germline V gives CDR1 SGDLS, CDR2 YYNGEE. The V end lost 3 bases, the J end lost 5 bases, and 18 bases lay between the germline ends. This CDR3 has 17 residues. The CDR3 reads CASSAPRLQNNNSPLHF. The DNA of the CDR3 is TGTGCCAGCAGCGCCCCCCGGTTGCAGAATAATAATTCACCCCTCCACTTT.